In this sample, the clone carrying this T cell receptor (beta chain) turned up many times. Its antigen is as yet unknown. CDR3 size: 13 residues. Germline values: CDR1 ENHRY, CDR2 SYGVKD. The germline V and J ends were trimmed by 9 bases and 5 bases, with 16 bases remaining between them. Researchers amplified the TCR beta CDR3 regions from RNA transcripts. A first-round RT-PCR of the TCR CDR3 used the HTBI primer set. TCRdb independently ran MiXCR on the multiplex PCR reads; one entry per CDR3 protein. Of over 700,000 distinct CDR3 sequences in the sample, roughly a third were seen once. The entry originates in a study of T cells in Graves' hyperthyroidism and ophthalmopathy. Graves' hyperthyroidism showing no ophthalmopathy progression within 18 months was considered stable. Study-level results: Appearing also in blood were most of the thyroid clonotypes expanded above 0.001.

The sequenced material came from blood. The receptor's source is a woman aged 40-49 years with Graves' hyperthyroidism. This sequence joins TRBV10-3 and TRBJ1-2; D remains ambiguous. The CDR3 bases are TGTGCCATGAAAAACGCCTCCCAATATGGCTACACCTTC. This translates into CAMKNASQYGYTF.